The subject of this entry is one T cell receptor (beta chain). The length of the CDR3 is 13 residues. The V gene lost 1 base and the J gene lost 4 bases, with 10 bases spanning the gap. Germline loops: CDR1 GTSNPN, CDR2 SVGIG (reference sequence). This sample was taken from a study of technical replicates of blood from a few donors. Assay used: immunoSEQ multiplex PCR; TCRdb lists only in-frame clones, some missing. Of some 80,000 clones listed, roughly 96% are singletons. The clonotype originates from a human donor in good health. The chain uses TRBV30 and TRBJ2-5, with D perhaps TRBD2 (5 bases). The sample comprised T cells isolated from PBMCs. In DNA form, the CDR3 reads TGTGCCTGGAGTGAAGGTGGAGGAGAGACCCAGTACTTC. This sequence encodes CAWSEGGGETQYF.